This T cell receptor beta chain was profiled in a study of blood T cell repertoires in COVID-19. Under the authors' procedure: Estimates of nucleated cell counts were drawn from the amplification of reference gene primers. Clones were sequenced by immunoSEQ multiplex PCR, and TCRdb holds only the in-frame ones, with some missing. The V and J calls and clone size are taken from that table; D and trimming were inferred from the DNA. The table has about 270,000 clones, approximately 90% seen once; the top ten hold around 2.9%. Each participant's cohort was designated according to participant-reported clinical history. The TCR originated in a woman aged 50 to 60 who had recovered from COVID-19. Sequenced input: PBMCs or T cells enriched from blood (not recorded which).

The CDR3 DNA reads TGTGCCAGTAGGGACCGGGACAACTATCAGCCCCAGCATTTT. Translation gives CASRDRDNYQPQHF. The chain has TRBV19 and TRBJ1-5, with D possibly TRBD1 on 6 matching bases. The CDR3 length is 14 residues. The germline V gene has CDR1 LNHDA and CDR2 SQIVND (reference sequence). Trimming shortened V by 6 bases and J by 5 bases, and 14 bases separated the two germline ends.